The 5 T cell receptor beta chains below all came from one sample that was sequenced in a study of glioma-infiltrating T cells after dendritic cell vaccination. TCRdb's table, derived via immunoSEQ multiplex PCR, lists solely in-frame clones and lacks some. The table has more than 20,000 clones, just under 90% seen once; the top ten hold over 2.5%. This sample's time point: after dendritic cell vaccination, including at tumor progression/relapse. The sample in question was blood, obtained after dendritic cell vaccination. The receptors were gathered from a human donor with glioblastoma.

The chain combines TRBV21-1 with TRBJ1-4; TRBD1 is the table's D call, not checked against the DNA. TRBV21-1 is a pseudogene locus. This CDR3 is 15 amino acids long. The DNA for the CDR3 is TGTGCCAGCAGCTCTAAGGTCTCCAGGGGTGAAAAACTGTTTTTT. It is translated as CASSSKVSRGEKLFF.

V usage is TRBV15 and J usage is TRBJ2-7, with D possibly matching TRBD1 (6 bases). The V end lost 5 bases, the J end lost 7 bases, and 12 bases lay between the germline ends. Germline V gives CDR1 LNHNV, CDR2 YYDKDF (reference sequence). The CDR3 consists of 12 residues. The CDR3 sequence is CATSEDSQEQYF. CDR3 DNA sequence: TGTGCCACCAGCGAGGACAGCCAGGAGCAGTACTTC.

This sequence joins TRBV5-1 and TRBJ2-3, with D perhaps TRBD2 (5 bases). Trimming pared 10 bases from V and 8 bases from J, leaving 14 bases between. Per the germline V gene, CDR1 is SGHRS and CDR2 is YFSETQ. This CDR3 comprises 11 residues. CDR3 protein: CARKLAGTQYF. CDR3 bases: TGCGCCCGCAAATTGGCGGGTACGCAGTATTTT.

V usage is TRBV4-1 and J usage is TRBJ1-3; no clear D. V lost 2 bases to trimming and J lost 0 bases, with 8 bases between them. The CDR3 is 15 residues long. Looked up from germline, CDR1 is MGHRA and CDR2 is YSYEKL. As DNA, the CDR3 is TGCGCCAGCAGCCAAAGTCCGAGCTCTGGAAACACCATATATTTT. Protein sequence: CASSQSPSSGNTIYF.

V is TRBV5-6 and J is TRBJ1-1; a possible D gene is TRBD1 (6 bases). Looked up from germline, CDR1 is SGHDT and CDR2 is YYEEEE. Trimming left V 0 bases short and J 3 bases short, with 9 bases between. The CDR3 is 14 amino acids. Written as DNA, the CDR3 is TGTGCCAGCAGCTTGGTCAGGGGTCACACTGAAGCTTTCTTT. It encodes CASSLVRGHTEAFF.